These 21 T cell receptor beta chains originate from one sample sequenced in a study of OX40 agonist ivuxolimab in advanced cancers. TCRdb's copy holds only in-frame clones and misses some; the assay was immunoSEQ multiplex PCR. The table has roughly 60,000 clones, around 84% seen once. The specimen comprised CD4+ or CD8+ T cells sorted from blood, sampled in a trial of the OX40 agonist ivuxolimab. The receptors originated from an adult with an advanced solid tumor such as melanoma, head and neck, liver or kidney cancer.

This clone was seen only once. The chain links TRBV6-1 to TRBJ2-7; TRBD2 agrees at 7 bases. CDR3 length equals 15 residues. Per germline, CDR1 MNHNS and CDR2 SASEGT. The junction had 10 bases not matched to a gene; V was cut back by 6 bases and J by 2 bases. CDR3 region: CASRREGGGAYEQYF. The CDR3 DNA reads as TGTGCCAGCAGGAGGGAGGGCGGGGGTGCCTACGAGCAGTACTTC.

The chain is built from TRBV2 and TRBJ2-2; tentatively, D is TRBD1 (5 bases). Germline V gene lookup returns CDR1 SNHLY and CDR2 FYNNEI. CDR3 length: 15 amino acids. V gave up 8 bases and J gave up 1 base, with 14 bases separating them. The CDR3 DNA reads TGTGCCAGCTCCAGAATGGGGCGGAACACCGGGGAGCTGTTTTTT. Translation gives CASSRMGRNTGELFF.

This chain uses TRBV4-1 with TRBJ2-1, with TRBD1 matching over 7 bases. The CDR3 consists of 14 residues. The germline V gene encodes CDR1 MGHRA and CDR2 YSYEKL. V shed 0 bases and J 8 bases; nucleotides not matched to a gene: 4. The CDR3 region has the DNA TGCGCCAGCAGCCAAGAGACAGGGAGCGATGAGCAGTTCTTC. Residues: CASSQETGSDEQFF.

The rearrangement links TRBV6-5 to TRBJ2-7; 7 bases are a match to TRBD1. V lost 4 bases and J lost 2; bases outside the gene matches: 8. The CDR3 runs to 15 residues. CDR1 MNHEY and CDR2 SVGAGI come from the germline V gene. CDR3: CASSSRQGRPYEQYF. The CDR3 DNA is TGTGCCAGCAGTTCTCGACAGGGACGTCCCTACGAGCAGTACTTC.

This chain connects TRBV5-1 to TRBJ2-1, with D unresolved. The CDR3 sequence is 14 residues long. Between the trimmed V and J ends, which lost 4 bases and 0 bases, there was a span of 8 bases. Germline-derived CDR1 and CDR2 are SGHRS and YFSETQ. CDR3 nucleotide sequence: TGCGCCAGCAGCAGGCGGAGCTCCTACAATGAGCAGTTCTTC. Translated, it gives CASSRRSSYNEQFF.

The genes are TRBV6-1 and TRBJ2-1, with 12 bases fitting TRBD2. The CDR3 runs to 15 residues. Trimming cost V 6 bases and J 6 bases; bases outside gene matches: 6. The germline gives CDR1 MNHNS, CDR2 SASEGT. The CDR3 DNA follows: TGTGCCAGCAGGGTTCCGGGACTAGCGGGCAATGAGCAGTTCTTC. It translates to CASRVPGLAGNEQFF.

The V and J genes are TRBV4-3 and TRBJ2-7; D gene unclear. Germline CDR1 and CDR2: LGHNA and YSLEER. The CDR3 is made up of 12 amino acids. Trimming removed 1 base from V and 6 bases from J, with 7 bases in between. CDR3 amino acids: CASSQVGLEQYF. The CDR3 DNA reads TGCGCCAGCAGCCAAGTTGGGCTCGAGCAGTACTTC.

In its sample, this clone was seen a few times. The chain employs TRBV18 and TRBJ1-2; 9 bases agree with TRBD1. Germline V gene lookup returns CDR1 KGHSH and CDR2 LQKENI. The CDR3 length is 13 residues. With 5 bases clipped from V and 7 bases from J, the junction kept 5 bases outside the gene matches. CDR3 nucleotide sequence: TGTGCCAGCTCAATGGGACAGGGACGTGGCTACACCTTC. Its protein is CASSMGQGRGYTF.

The rearrangement joins TRBV7-8 to TRBJ2-1, with unresolved D. Germline V gene sequence: CDR1 SGHVS, CDR2 FQNEAQ. Trimming cost V 1 base and J 5 bases, with 6 bases left between them. This CDR3 has 13 amino acids. The CDR3 reads CASSLVRDNEQFF. CDR3 in DNA: TGTGCCAGCAGCTTAGTTAGGGACAATGAGCAGTTCTTC.

The chain couples TRBV30 to TRBJ1-2; 8 nucleotides line up with TRBD1. V lost 2 bases, J lost 5 bases, and 7 bases stayed unmatched. Germline CDR1 GTSNPN, CDR2 SVGIG (reference sequence). This CDR3 comprises 14 residues. The CDR3 coding sequence is TGTGCCTGGAGTCCAAACAGGGGGTATTATGGCTACACCTTC. This translates into CAWSPNRGYYGYTF.

This clone was picked up one time. The rearrangement links TRBV5-1 to TRBJ2-7; possible D gene TRBD2, 6 bases. Germline V gene sequence: CDR1 SGHRS, CDR2 YFSETQ. Trimming shortened V by 3 bases and J by 0 bases, and 16 bases separated the two germline ends. This CDR3 contains 16 residues. The CDR3 nucleotides read TGCGCCAGCAGCTCGGGTTTGGTAGCGGTCTCCTACGAGCAGTACTTC. Translated, it gives CASSSGLVAVSYEQYF.

The chain is built from TRBV18 and TRBJ2-1; TRBD2 matches 13 bases. CDR1 and CDR2 from the germline V gene are KGHSH and LQKENI. The V segment lost 0 bases and the J segment 5 bases; nucleotides outside the gene matches: 1. The CDR3 sequence is 16 residues long. CDR3 sequence (DNA): TGTGCCAGCTCACCACCAGGGACTAGCGGGAACAATGAGCAGTTCTTC. This codes for CASSPPGTSGNNEQFF.

The rearrangement joins TRBV18 to TRBJ2-3, with TRBD2 matching over 8 bases. Germline V gives CDR1 KGHSH, CDR2 LQKENI. The CDR3 loop spans 16 amino acids. Germline trimming cut 2 bases from V and 3 bases from J; bases unmatched to any gene: 7. The CDR3 bases are TGTGCCAGCTCACCAGTCGCGGGAGGTGAAACAGATACGCAGTATTTT. Its protein is CASSPVAGGETDTQYF.

V gene TRBV6-5 combines with J gene TRBJ2-3, with D uncertain. CDR3 size: 16 residues. From germline, CDR1 is MNHEY and CDR2 SVGAGI. Trimming pared 0 bases from V and 0 bases from J, leaving 10 bases between. The CDR3 DNA reads TGTGCCAGCAGTTACTCGAGTGGGCCTAGCACAGATACGCAGTATTTT. Its protein product is CASSYSSGPSTDTQYF.

The chain uses TRBV20-1 and TRBJ2-5; D possibly matches TRBD1 or TRBD2 (6 bases each). Trimming pared 7 bases from V and 5 bases from J, leaving 11 bases between. Germline V gene lookup returns CDR1 DFQATT and CDR2 SNEGSKA (reference sequence). The CDR3 is made up of 11 amino acids. The CDR3 bases are TGCAGTGTCCGGGGGCGGGAGACCCAGTACTTC. It is translated as CSVRGRETQYF.

The table lists this clone with a count of one. J is TRBJ2-1 and V is TRBV5-1; weak D call: TRBD2 (6 bases). With 1 base removed from V and 4 bases from J, the gap between germline ends came to 15 bases. The CDR3 length is 16 residues. CDR1 is SGHRS and CDR2 is YFSETQ in the germline V gene. CDR3 sequence: CASSLRVGGRYNEQFF. The CDR3 bases are TGCGCCAGCAGCTTGAGGGTCGGGGGACGATACAATGAGCAGTTCTTC.

V gene TRBV11-2 combines with J gene TRBJ2-7; D might be TRBD1 (5 bases). The germline CDR1 and CDR2 sequences are SGHAT and FQNNGV. Trimming shortened V by 6 bases and J by 0 bases, and 12 bases separated the two germline ends. The CDR3 length is 14 residues. The CDR3 loop is CASSFQGVSYEQYF. CDR3 bases: TGTGCCAGCAGTTTTCAGGGTGTCTCCTACGAGCAGTACTTC.

This clone was detected only a few times. The rearrangement joins TRBV2 to TRBJ1-4; 9 positions match TRBD1. This CDR3 has 15 amino acids. Germline V gene data show CDR1 as SNHLY and CDR2 as FYNNEI. Trimming at V came to 8 bases and at J to 0 bases, leaving 4 bases not matched to a gene. CDR3 amino acids: CASGRDRATNEKLFF. The CDR3 bases are TGTGCCAGCGGCCGGGACAGGGCAACTAATGAAAAACTGTTTTTT. Using reference TRBV2 and TRBJ1-4 for the parts outside the CDR3, the full variable domain is EPEVTQTPSHQVTQMGQEVILRCVPISNHLYFYWYRQILGQKVEFLVSFYNNEISEKSEIFDDQFSVERPDGSNFTLKIRSTKLEDSAMYFCASGRDRATNEKLFFGSGTQLSVL.

The J gene is TRBJ2-3, the V gene TRBV14; the D gene is possibly TRBD2 (5 bases). The CDR3 runs to 13 residues. Per germline, CDR1 SGHDN and CDR2 FVKESK. Trimming stripped 4 bases from V and 2 bases from J, with 7 bases between. The CDR3 here is CASSRGPTDTQYF. CDR3 bases: TGTGCCAGCAGCCGCGGGCCCACAGATACGCAGTATTTT.

V is TRBV28 and J is TRBJ2-5; D is unclear. The CDR3 spans 15 residues. Between the trimmed V and J ends, which lost 0 bases and 0 bases, there was a span of 8 bases. The germline V gene encodes CDR1 MDHEN and CDR2 SYDVKM. The CDR3, as DNA: TGTGCCAGCAGTTTATGGTCACCCAACCAAGAGACCCAGTACTTC. Its translation: CASSLWSPNQETQYF.

This rearrangement joins TRBV2 to TRBJ1-6; 8 nucleotides match TRBD1. CDR3 length equals 15 residues. V was pared by 6 bases and J by 6 bases, with 7 bases of the junction left unmatched. Germline loops: CDR1 SNHLY, CDR2 FYNNEI. The CDR3 DNA is TGTGCCAGCAGGCCCCAGGGGGCGAGTAATTCACCCCTCCACTTT. Translated: CASRPQGASNSPLHF.